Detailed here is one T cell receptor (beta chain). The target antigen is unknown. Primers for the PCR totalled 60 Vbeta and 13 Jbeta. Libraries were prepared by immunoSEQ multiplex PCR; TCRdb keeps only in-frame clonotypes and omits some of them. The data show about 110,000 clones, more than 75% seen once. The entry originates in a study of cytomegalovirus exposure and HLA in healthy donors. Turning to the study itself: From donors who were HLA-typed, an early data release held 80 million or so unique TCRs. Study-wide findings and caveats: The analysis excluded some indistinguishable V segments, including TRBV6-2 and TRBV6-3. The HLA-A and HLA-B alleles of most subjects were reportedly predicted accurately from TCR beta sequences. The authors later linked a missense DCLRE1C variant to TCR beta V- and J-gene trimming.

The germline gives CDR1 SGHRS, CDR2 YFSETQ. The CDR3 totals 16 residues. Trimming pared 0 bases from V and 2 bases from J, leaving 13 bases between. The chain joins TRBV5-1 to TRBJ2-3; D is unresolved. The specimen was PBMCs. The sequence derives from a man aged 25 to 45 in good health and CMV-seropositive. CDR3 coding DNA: TGCGCCAGCAGCTTGGCTACTGCAATGAACACAGATACGCAGTATTTT. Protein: CASSLATAMNTDTQYF.